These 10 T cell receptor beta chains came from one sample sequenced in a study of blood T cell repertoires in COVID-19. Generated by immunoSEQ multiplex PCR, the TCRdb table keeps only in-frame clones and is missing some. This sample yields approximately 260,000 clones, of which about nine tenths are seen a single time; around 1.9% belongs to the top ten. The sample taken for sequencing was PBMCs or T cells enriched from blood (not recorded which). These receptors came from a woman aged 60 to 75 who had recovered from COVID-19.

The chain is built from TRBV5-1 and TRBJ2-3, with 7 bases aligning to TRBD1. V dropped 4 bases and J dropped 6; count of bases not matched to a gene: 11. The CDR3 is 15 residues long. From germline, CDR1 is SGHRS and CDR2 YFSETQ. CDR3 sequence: CASSVTGTEGDTQYF. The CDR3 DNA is TGCGCCAGCAGCGTTACCGGGACAGAGGGTGATACGCAGTATTTT.

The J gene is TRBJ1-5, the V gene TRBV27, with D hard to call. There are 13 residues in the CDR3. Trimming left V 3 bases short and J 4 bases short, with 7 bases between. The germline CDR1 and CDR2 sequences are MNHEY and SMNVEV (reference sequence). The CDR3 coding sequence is TGTGCCAGCAGTTTGCAGGCAAATCAGCCCCAGCATTTT. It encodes CASSLQANQPQHF.

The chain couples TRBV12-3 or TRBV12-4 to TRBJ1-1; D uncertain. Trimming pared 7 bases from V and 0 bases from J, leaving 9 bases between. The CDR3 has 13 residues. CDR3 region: CASTGALNTEAFF. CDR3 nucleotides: TGTGCCAGCACCGGAGCCTTGAACACTGAAGCTTTCTTT.

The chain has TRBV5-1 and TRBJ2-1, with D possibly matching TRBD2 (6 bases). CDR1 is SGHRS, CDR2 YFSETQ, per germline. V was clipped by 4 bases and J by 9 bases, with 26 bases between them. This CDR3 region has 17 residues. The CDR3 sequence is CASSPVPVPGSRGEQFF. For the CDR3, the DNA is TGCGCCAGCAGCCCCGTCCCGGTCCCCGGGAGTCGAGGTGAGCAGTTCTTC.

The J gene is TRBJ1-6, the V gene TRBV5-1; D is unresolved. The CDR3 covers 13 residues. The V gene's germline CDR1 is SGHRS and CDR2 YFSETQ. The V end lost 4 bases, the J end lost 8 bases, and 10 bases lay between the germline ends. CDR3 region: CASSLKLDSPLHF. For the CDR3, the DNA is TGCGCCAGCAGCCTAAAGCTAGATTCACCCCTCCACTTT.

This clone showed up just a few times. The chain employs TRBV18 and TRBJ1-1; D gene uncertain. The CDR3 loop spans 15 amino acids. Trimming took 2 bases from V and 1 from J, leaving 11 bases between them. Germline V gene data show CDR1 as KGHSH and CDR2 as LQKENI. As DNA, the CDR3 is TGTGCCAGCTCACCATCTGTAATCTGGAACACTGAAGCTTTCTTT. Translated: CASSPSVIWNTEAFF.

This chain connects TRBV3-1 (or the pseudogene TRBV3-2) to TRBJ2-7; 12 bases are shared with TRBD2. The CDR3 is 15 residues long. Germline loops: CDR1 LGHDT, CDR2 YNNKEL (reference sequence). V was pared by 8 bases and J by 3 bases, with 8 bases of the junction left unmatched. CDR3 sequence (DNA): TGTGCCAGCGGTCACTCGGGACTAGCGGGCTACGAGCAGTACTTC. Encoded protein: CASGHSGLAGYEQYF.

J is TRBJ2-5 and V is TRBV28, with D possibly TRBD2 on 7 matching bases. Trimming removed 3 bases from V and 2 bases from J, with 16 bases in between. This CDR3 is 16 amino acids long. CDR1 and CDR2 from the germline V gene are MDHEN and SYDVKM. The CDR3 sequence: CASSFRGGREQETQYF. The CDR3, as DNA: TGTGCCAGCAGTTTTAGGGGGGGGAGGGAACAAGAGACCCAGTACTTC.

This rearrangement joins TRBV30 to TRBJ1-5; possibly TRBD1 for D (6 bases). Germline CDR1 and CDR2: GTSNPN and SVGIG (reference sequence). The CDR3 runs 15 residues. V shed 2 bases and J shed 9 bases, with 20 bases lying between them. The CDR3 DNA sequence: TGTGCCTGGAGTCTCGGGACACACCCTCCTGGGCCCCAGCATTTT. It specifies CAWSLGTHPPGPQHF. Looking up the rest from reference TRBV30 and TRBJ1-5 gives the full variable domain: SQTIHQWPATLVQPVGSPLSLECTVEGTSNPNLYWYRQAAGRGLQLLFYSVGIGQISSEVPQNLSASRPQDRQFILSSKKLLLSDSGFYLCAWSLGTHPPGPQHFGDGTRLSIL.

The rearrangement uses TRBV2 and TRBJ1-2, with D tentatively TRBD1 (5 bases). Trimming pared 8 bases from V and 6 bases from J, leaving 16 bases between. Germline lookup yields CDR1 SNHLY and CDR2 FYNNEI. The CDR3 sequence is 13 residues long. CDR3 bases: TGTGCCAGCGGCGGGGCCCCGGTTCATGGCTACACCTTC. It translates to CASGGAPVHGYTF.